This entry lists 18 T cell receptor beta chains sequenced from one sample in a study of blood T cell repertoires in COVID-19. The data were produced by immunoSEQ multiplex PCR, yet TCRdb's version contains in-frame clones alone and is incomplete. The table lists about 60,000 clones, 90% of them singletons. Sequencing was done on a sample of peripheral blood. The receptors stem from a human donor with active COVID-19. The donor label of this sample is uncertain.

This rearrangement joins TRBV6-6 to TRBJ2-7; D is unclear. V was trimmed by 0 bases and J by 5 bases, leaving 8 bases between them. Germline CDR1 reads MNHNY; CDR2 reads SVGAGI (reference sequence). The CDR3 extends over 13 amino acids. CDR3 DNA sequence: TGTGCCAGCAGTTACTCTGTGAGGCACGAGCAGTACTTC. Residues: CASSYSVRHEQYF.

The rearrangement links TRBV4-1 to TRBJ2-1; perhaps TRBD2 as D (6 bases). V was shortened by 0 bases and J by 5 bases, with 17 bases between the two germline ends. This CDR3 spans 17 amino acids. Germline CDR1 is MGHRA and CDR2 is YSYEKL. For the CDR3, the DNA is TGCGCCAGCAGCCAAGAGCCCGGGACTTCGAGTAACAATGAGCAGTTCTTC. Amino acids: CASSQEPGTSSNNEQFF.

The CDR3 spells CASSSWETGTVGSNQPQHF. Written as DNA, the CDR3 is TGTGCCAGCAGCTCATGGGAGACCGGGACAGTAGGGAGCAATCAGCCCCAGCATTTT. The V and J genes are TRBV28 and TRBJ1-5, with 7 bases lining up with TRBD1. The CDR3 is 19 amino acids. CDR1 and CDR2 from the germline V gene are MDHEN and SYDVKM. The V gene end was trimmed by 6 bases and the J gene end by 1 base; junction bases not matched to a gene: 18.

The DNA of the CDR3 is TGCAGCGTGTACCCGGGACAGGGCCCGGGGACCGGGGAGCTGTTTTTT. Translated: CSVYPGQGPGTGELFF. The chain couples TRBV29-1 to TRBJ2-2; the match to TRBD1 covers 9 bases. This CDR3 region has 16 residues. Germline V gene lookup returns CDR1 SQVTM and CDR2 ANQGSEA. V shed 6 bases, J shed 5 bases, and the junction held 13 bases outside the gene matches.

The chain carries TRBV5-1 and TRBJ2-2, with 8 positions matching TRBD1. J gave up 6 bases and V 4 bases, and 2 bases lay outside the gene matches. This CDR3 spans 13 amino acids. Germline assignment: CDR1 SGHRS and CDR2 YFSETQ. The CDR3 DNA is TGCGCCAGCAGCCTACAGGGGGCCGGGGAGCTGTTTTTT. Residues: CASSLQGAGELFF.

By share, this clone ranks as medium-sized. CDR3: CASSPLAGGPGNEQFF. CDR3 DNA sequence: TGTGCCAGCAGCCCTCTAGCGGGGGGGCCGGGGAATGAGCAGTTCTTC. The chain has TRBV7-6 and TRBJ2-1; 12 bases are a match to TRBD2. The CDR3 runs to 16 residues. Trimming cost V 5 bases and J 7 bases; bases outside gene matches: 9. In germline, CDR1 is SGHVS, CDR2 FNYEAQ.

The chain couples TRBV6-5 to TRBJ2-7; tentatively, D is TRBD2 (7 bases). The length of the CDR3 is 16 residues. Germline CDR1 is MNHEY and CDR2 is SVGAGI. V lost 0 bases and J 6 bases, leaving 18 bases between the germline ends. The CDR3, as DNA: TGTGCCAGCAGTTACTCTGGACAGACCGGGACTATCGAGCAGTACTTC. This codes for CASSYSGQTGTIEQYF.

CDR3 residues: CASSRTSGGTYNEQFF. The CDR3 DNA sequence: TGTGCCAGCAGCCGTACTAGCGGGGGGACTTACAATGAGCAGTTCTTC. The chain employs TRBV4-2 and TRBJ2-1; 12 bases match TRBD2. Germline CDR1 reads LGHNA; CDR2 reads YNFKEQ. The J segment lost 4 bases and the V segment lost 4 bases, leaving 5 bases of the junction unmatched. This CDR3 spans 16 amino acids.

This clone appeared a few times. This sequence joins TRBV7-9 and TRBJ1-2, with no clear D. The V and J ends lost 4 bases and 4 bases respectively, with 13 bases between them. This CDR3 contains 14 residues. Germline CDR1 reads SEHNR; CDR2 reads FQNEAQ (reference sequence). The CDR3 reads CASSSDSAGYGYTF. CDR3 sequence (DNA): TGTGCCAGCAGCTCGGACTCAGCCGGCTATGGCTACACCTTC.

CDR3 coding DNA: TGTGCCAGCAGTGAAAATCAGGGGAGTGGGACTGAAGCTTTCTTT. Translating it yields CASSENQGSGTEAFF. The chain combines TRBV6-1 with TRBJ1-1; D might be TRBD1 (6 bases). The CDR3 sequence is 15 residues long. CDR1 and CDR2 (germline): MNHNS, SASEGT. V was pared by 2 bases and J by 5 bases, with 15 bases between.

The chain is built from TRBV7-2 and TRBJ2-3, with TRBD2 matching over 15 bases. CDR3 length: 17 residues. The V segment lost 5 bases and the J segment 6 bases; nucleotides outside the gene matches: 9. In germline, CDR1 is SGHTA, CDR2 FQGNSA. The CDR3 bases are TGTGCCAGCAGCCCCTGGGGACTAGCGGGAGGAGGGGATACGCAGTATTTT. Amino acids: CASSPWGLAGGGDTQYF.

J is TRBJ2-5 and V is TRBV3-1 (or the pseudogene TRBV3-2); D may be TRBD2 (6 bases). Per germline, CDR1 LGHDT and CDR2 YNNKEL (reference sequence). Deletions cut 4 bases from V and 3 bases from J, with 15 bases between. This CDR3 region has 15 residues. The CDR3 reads CASSRRDSAEETQYF. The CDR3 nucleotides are TGTGCCAGCAGCCGCCGGGACTCGGCTGAAGAGACCCAGTACTTC.

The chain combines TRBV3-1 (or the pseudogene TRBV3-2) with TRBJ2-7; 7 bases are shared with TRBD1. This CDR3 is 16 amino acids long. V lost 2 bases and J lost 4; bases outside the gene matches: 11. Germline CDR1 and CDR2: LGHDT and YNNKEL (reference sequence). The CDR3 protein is CASSQYRGLGRYEQYF. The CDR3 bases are TGTGCCAGCAGCCAATACAGGGGCCTAGGGAGATACGAGCAGTACTTC.

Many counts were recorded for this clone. CDR3 sequence: CASSQHSPANTGELFF. CDR3 DNA: TGCGCCAGCAGCCAACACTCTCCCGCGAACACCGGGGAGCTGTTTTTT. The chain employs TRBV4-1 and TRBJ2-2; D gene unclear. V lost 2 bases, J lost 0 bases, and 10 bases lay in between. The length of the CDR3 is 16 residues. Germline V lookup: CDR1 MGHRA, CDR2 YSYEKL.

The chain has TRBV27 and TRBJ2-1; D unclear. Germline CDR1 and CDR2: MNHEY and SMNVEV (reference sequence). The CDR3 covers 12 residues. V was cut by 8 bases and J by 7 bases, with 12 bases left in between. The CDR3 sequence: CASGEQWNEQFF. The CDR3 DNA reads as TGTGCCAGCGGAGAGCAGTGGAATGAGCAGTTCTTC.

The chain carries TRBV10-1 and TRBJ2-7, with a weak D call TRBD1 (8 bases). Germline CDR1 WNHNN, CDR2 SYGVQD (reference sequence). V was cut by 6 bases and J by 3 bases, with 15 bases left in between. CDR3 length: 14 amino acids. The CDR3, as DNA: TGCGCCAGCAGCGGACAGGGAGGGAACTACGAGCAGTACTTC. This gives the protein CASSGQGGNYEQYF.

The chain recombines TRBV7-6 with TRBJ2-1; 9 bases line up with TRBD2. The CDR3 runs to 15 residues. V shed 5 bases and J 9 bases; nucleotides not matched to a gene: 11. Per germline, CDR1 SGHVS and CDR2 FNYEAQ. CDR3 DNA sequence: TGTGCCAGCAGCACCCTGGATAGCGGGGGAAGTGAGCAGTTCTTC. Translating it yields CASSTLDSGGSEQFF.

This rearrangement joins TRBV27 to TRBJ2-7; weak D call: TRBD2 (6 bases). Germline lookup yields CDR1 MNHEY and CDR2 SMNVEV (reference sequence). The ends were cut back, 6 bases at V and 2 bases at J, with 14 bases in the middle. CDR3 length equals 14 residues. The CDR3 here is CASSPGRTTYEQYF. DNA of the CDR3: TGTGCCAGCAGCCCGGGAAGGACTACCTACGAGCAGTACTTC.